The sequence of this T cell receptor beta chain was determined in a study of blood T cell repertoires in COVID-19. Study-level information: Material from acute and convalescent COVID-19 was sourced from the United States, Italy and Spain. PBMCs, B-cell-depleted T cells, or T cells were the source of the cDNA or gDNA that made up the material.

Authors' methods: Amplification from reference gene primers served as the basis for estimated nucleated cell counts. Sequencing was performed with immunoSEQ multiplex PCR; in TCRdb, only in-frame clones are kept and a portion is missing. That table is the source of V, J and clone size, and D and trimming were worked out from the DNA. The table lists around 200,000 clones, about 80% of them singletons. The germline CDR1 and CDR2 sequences are MGHRA and YSYEKL. The V and J ends lost 1 base and 5 bases respectively, with 15 bases between them. The CDR3 length is 16 residues. This clonotype was obtained from a middle-aged man with active or convalescent COVID-19. The chain links TRBV4-1 to TRBJ1-5; D may be TRBD1 (5 bases). The sequenced material came from peripheral blood. CDR3 bases: TGCGCCAGCAGCCAAGGGTGGAGGGTCAGGGATCAGCCCCAGCATTTT. Protein: CASSQGWRVRDQPQHF.